The sequence of this T cell receptor (beta chain) was determined in a study of cytomegalovirus exposure and HLA in healthy donors. The CDR3 is 14 residues long. Per germline, CDR1 SQVTM and CDR2 ANQGSEA. J gave up 4 bases and V 6 bases, and 5 bases lay outside the gene matches. The primer mix had 60 Vbeta and 13 Jbeta primers. Sequencing used immunoSEQ multiplex PCR; TCRdb keeps in-frame clones, though not all of them. The sample contains some 150,000 clones, about four fifths of which appear only once. The gene calls are TRBV29-1 and TRBJ2-1, with TRBD2 identical over 11 bases. This TCR was recovered from a man aged 18 to 29 in good health and CMV-seropositive. The sequenced sample was PBMCs. The CDR3 loop reads CSVAGLAEYNEQFF. The CDR3 coding sequence is TGCAGCGTCGCGGGACTAGCGGAGTACAATGAGCAGTTCTTC.